This T cell receptor beta chain was sequenced in a study of blood T cell repertoires in COVID-19. Whole-study context: Researchers got acute and convalescent COVID-19 samples from the United States, Italy and Spain.

Authors' processing steps: Reference gene primers were amplified, and this amplification served to estimate nucleated cell counts. Profiled with immunoSEQ multiplex PCR; TCRdb holds only in-frame clones, not every one. V, J and clone size are those of that table, while D and trimming were read from the DNA. Here the sample spans about 240,000 clones, about 90% being singletons. Seattle patients were enrolled during active infection and followed longitudinally. The sequenced material came from peripheral blood. The clonotype originates from a young man with COVID-19, enrolled during active disease.

CDR3 amino acids: CAWSVQENTIYF. The CDR3 DNA follows: TGTGCCTGGAGTGTACAGGAGAACACCATATATTTT. The chain is built from TRBV30 and TRBJ1-3; D perhaps matches TRBD1 (5 bases). V lost 0 bases, J lost 7 bases, and 7 bases lay in between. This CDR3 comprises 12 residues. Germline V lookup: CDR1 GTSNPN, CDR2 SVGIG (reference sequence).